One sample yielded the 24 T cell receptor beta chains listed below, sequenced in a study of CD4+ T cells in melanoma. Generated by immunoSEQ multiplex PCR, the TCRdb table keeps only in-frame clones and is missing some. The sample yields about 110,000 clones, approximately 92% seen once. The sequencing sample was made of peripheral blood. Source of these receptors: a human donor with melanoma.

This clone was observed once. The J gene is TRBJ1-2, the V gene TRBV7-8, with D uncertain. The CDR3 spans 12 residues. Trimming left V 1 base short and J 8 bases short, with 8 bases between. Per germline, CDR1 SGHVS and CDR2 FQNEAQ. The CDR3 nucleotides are TGTGCCAGCAGCTTAGGACACATGGGCTACACCTTC. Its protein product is CASSLGHMGYTF.

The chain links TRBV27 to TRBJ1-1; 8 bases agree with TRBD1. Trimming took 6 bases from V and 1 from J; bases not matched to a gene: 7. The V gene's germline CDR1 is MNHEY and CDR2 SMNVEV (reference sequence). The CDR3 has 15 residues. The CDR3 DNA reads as TGTGCCAGCAGGCCCAACAGGGGGGAGAACACTGAAGCTTTCTTT. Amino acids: CASRPNRGENTEAFF.

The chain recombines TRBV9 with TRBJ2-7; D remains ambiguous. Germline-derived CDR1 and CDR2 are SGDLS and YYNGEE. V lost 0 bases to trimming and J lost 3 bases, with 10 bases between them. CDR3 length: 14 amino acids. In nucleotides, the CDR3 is TGTGCCAGCAGCGTAGAGGACGGAAGCTACGAGCAGTACTTC. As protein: CASSVEDGSYEQYF. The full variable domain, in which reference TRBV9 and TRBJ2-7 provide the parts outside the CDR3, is DSGVTQTPKHLITATGQRVTLRCSPRSGDLSVYWYQQSLDQGLQFLIQYYNGEERAKGNILERFSAQQFPDLHSELNLSSLELGDSALYFCASSVEDGSYEQYFGPGTRLTVT.

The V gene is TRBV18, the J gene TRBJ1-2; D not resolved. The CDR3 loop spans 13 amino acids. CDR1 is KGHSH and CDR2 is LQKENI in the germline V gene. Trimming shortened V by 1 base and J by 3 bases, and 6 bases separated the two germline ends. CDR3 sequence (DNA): TGTGCCAGCTCACCACGGGATGACTATGGCTACACCTTC. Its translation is CASSPRDDYGYTF.

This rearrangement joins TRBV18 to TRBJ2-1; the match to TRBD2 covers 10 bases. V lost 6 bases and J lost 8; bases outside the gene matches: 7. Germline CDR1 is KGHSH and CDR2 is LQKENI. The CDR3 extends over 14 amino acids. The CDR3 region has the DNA TGTGCCAGCTCGGAGGCGAGCGGGAGGGATGAGCAGTTCTTC. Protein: CASSEASGRDEQFF.

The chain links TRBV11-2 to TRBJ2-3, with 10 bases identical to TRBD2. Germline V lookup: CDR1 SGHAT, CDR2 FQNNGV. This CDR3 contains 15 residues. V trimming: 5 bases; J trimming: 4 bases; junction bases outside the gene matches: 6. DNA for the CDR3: TGTGCCAGCAGCGGTAGCGGGGGGCACTCAGATACGCAGTATTTT. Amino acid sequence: CASSGSGGHSDTQYF.

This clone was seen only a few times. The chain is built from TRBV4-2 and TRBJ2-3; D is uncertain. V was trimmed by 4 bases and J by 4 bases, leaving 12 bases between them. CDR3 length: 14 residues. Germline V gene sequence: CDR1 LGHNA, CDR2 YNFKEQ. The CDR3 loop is CASSPLARADTQYF. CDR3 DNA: TGTGCCAGCAGCCCTCTGGCACGGGCAGATACGCAGTATTTT.

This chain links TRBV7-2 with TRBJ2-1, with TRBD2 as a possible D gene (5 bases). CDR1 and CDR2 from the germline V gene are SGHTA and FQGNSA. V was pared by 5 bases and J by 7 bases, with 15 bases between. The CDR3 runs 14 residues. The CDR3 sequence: CASSPFDPGNEQFF. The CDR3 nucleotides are TGTGCCAGCAGCCCGTTCGACCCGGGGAATGAGCAGTTCTTC.

The DNA of the CDR3 is TGTGCCAGCAGCTTGCCCCGGAGCGGGAACAATGAGCAGTTCTTC. This sequence encodes CASSLPRSGNNEQFF. The gene calls are TRBV5-4 and TRBJ2-1; TRBD2 matches at 7 bases. The CDR3 is made up of 15 amino acids. V was pared by 1 base and J by 5 bases, with 6 bases of the junction left unmatched. Germline V lookup: CDR1 SGHNT, CDR2 YYREEE (reference sequence).

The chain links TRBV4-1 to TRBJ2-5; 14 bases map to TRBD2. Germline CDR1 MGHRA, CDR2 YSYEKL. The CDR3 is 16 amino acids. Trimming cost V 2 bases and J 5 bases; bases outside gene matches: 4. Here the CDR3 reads CASSQRTSGRTETQYF. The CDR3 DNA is TGCGCCAGCAGCCAACGGACTAGCGGGAGGACCGAGACCCAGTACTTC.

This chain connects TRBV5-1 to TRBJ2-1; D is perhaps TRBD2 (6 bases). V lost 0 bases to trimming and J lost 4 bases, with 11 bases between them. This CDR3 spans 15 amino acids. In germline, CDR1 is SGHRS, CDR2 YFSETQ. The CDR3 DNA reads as TGCGCCAGCAGCTTGGCTTACGCGGGGTACAATGAGCAGTTCTTC. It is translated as CASSLAYAGYNEQFF.

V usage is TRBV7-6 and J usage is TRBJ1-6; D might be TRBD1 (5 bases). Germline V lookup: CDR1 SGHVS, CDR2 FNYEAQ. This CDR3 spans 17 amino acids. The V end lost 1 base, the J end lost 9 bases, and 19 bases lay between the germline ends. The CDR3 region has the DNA TGTGCCAGCAGCTTAGTAGTGGGGACGGCTCCCGGTTCACCCCTCCACTTT. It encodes CASSLVVGTAPGSPLHF.

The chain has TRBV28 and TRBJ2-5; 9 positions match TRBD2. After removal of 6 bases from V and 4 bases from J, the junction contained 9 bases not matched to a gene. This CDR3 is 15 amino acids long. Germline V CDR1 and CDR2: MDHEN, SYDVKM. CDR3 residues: CASSFYSGSRETQYF. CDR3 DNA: TGTGCCAGCAGCTTCTATAGCGGGAGTCGAGAGACCCAGTACTTC.

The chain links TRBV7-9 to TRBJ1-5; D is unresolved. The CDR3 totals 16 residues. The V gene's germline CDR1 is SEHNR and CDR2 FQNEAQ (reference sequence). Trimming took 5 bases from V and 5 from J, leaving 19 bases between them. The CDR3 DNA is TGTGCCAGCAGCCATAGGTTGGCGTCAGGCGATCAGCCCCAGCATTTT. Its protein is CASSHRLASGDQPQHF.

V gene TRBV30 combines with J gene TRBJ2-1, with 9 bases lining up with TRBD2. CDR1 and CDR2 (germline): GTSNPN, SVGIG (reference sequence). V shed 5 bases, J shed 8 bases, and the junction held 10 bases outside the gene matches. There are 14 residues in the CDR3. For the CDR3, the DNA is TGTGCCTGGGGGTCGGGCGGGGGGGCGGATGAGCAGTTCTTC. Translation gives CAWGSGGGADEQFF.

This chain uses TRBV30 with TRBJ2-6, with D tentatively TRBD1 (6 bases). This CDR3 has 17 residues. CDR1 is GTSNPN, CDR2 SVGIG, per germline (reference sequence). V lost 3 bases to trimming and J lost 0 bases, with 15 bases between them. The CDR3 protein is CAWSSDSSISGANVLTF. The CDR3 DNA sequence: TGTGCCTGGAGCTCGGACAGCTCAATCTCTGGGGCCAACGTCCTGACTTTC.

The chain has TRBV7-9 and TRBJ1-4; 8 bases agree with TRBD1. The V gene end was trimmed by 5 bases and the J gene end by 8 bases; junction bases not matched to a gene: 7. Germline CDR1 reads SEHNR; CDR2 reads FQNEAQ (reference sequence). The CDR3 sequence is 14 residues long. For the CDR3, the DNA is TGTGCCAGCAGCCCCACCTACAGGGGGGAAAAACTGTTTTTT. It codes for CASSPTYRGEKLFF.

CDR3 sequence (DNA): TGTGCCAGCTCACCGAGAGGAGGATCGAACACCGGGGAGCTGTTTTTT. Protein sequence: CASSPRGGSNTGELFF. V gene TRBV18 combines with J gene TRBJ2-2; the D gene is possibly TRBD2 (5 bases). V shed 3 bases and J shed 0 bases, with 11 bases lying between them. The CDR3 consists of 16 residues. CDR1 and CDR2 from the germline V gene are KGHSH and LQKENI.

CDR3 protein: CASSAEPNEQFF. The CDR3 DNA follows: TGTGCCAGTAGTGCGGAACCAAATGAGCAGTTCTTC. This chain uses TRBV19 with TRBJ2-1, with D hard to call. Germline CDR1 and CDR2: LNHDA and SQIVND (reference sequence). The CDR3 covers 12 residues. Trimming took off 5 bases at V and 7 bases at J, with 9 bases between the two ends.

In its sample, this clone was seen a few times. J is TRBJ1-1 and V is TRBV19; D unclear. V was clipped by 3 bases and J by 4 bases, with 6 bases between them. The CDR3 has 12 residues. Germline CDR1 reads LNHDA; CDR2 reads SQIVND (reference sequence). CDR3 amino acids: CASSMVGTEAFF. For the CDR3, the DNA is TGTGCCAGTAGTATGGTAGGCACTGAAGCTTTCTTT.

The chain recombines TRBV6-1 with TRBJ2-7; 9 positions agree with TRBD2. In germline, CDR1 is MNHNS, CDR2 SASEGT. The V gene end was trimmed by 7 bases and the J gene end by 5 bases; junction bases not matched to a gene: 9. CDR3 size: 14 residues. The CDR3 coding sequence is TGTGCCAGCACACCGAGGAGCGGGGGGAACGAGCAGTACTTC. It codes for CASTPRSGGNEQYF.

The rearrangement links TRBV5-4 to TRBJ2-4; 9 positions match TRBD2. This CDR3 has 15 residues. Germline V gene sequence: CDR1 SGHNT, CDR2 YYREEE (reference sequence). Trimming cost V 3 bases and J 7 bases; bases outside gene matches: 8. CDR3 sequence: CASSSSGARWNIQYF. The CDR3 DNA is TGTGCCAGCAGCTCTAGCGGGGCCCGTTGGAACATTCAGTACTTC.

CDR3 DNA: TGTGCCAGCAGCTTGGAGGCCAGTCAGACCGGGGAGCTGTTTTTT. Residues: CASSLEASQTGELFF. The chain links TRBV11-2 to TRBJ2-2; D possibly corresponds to TRBD2 (5 bases). The CDR3 is made up of 15 amino acids. Between the trimmed V and J ends, which lost 3 bases and 5 bases, there was a span of 13 bases. Germline loops: CDR1 SGHAT, CDR2 FQNNGV. Using reference TRBV11-2 and TRBJ2-2 for the parts outside the CDR3, the full variable domain is EAGVAQSPRYKIIEKRQSVAFWCNPISGHATLYWYQQILGQGPKLLIQFQNNGVVDDSQLPKDRFSAERLKGVDSTLKIQPAKLEDSAVYLCASSLEASQTGELFFGEGSRLTVL.

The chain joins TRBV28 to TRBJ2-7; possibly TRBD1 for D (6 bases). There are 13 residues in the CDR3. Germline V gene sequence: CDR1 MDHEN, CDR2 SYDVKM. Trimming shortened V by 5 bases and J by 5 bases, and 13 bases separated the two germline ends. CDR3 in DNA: TGTGCCAGCAGTCTTACAGGGAATCACGAGCAGTACTTC. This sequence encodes CASSLTGNHEQYF.